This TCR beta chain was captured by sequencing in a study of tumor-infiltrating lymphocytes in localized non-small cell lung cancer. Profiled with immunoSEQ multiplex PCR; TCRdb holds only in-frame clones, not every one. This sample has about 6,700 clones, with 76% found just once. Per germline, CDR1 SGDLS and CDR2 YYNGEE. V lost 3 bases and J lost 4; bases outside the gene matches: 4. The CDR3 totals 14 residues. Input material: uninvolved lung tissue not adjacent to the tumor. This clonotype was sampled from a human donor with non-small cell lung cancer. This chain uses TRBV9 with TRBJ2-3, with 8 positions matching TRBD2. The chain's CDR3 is CASSAGGGPDTQYF. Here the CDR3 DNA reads TGTGCCAGCAGCGCCGGGGGGGGGCCAGATACGCAGTATTTT.